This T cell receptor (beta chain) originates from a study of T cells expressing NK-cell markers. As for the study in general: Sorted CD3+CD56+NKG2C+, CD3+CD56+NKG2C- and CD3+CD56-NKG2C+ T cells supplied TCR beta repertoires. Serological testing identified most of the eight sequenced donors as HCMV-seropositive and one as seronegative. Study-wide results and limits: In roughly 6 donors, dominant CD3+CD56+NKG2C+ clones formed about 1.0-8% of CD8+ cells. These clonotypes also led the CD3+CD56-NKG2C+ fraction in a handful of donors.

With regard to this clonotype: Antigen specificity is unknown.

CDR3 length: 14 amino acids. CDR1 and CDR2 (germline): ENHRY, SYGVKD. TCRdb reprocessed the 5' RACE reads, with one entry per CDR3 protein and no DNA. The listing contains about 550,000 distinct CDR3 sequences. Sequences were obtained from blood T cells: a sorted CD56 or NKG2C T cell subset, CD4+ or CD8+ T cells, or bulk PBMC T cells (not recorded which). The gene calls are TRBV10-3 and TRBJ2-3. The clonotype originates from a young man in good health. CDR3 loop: CAISESIMANTQYF.